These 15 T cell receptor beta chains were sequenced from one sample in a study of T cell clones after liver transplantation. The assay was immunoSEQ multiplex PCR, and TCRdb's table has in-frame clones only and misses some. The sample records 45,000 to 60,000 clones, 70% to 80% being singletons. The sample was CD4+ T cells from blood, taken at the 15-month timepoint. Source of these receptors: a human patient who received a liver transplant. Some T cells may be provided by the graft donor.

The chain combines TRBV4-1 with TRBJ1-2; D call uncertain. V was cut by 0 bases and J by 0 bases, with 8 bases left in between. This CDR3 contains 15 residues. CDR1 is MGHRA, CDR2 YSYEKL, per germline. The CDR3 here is CASSQDERTNYGYTF. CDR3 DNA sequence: TGCGCCAGCAGCCAAGACGAAAGGACTAACTATGGCTACACCTTC.

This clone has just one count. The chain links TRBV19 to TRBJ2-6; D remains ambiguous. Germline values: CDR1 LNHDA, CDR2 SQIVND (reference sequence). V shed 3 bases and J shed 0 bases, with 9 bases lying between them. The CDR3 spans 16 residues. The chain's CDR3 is CASSILGFSGANVLTF. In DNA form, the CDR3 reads TGTGCCAGTAGTATCCTCGGATTCTCTGGGGCCAACGTCCTGACTTTC.

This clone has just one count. The CDR3 reads CASSWNQDTGELFF. Written as DNA, the CDR3 is TGTGCCAGCAGCTGGAACCAGGACACCGGGGAGCTGTTTTTT. The V and J genes are TRBV11-2 and TRBJ2-2; D is ambiguous. The germline CDR1 and CDR2 sequences are SGHAT and FQNNGV. The CDR3 runs 14 residues. V was shortened by 4 bases and J by 3 bases, with 9 bases between the two germline ends.

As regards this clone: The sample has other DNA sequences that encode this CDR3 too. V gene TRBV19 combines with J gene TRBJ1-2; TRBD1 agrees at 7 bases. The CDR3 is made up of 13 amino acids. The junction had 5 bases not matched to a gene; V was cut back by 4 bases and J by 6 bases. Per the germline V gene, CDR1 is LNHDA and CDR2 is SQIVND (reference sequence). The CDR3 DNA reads TGTGCCAGTAGTAGAGGGACAGAGAATGGCTACACCTTC. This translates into CASSRGTENGYTF.

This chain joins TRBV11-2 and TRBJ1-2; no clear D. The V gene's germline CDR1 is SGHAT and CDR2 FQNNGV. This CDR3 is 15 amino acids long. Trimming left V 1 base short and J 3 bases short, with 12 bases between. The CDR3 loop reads CASSLGYRDHYGYTF. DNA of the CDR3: TGTGCCAGCAGCTTAGGATACAGAGATCACTATGGCTACACCTTC.

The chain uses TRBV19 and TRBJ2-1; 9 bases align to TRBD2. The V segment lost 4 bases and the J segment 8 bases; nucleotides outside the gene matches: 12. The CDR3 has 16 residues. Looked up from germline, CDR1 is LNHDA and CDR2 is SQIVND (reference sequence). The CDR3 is CASSTASGLAHYEQFF. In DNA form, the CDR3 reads TGTGCCAGTAGTACCGCTTCAGGACTAGCGCACTATGAGCAGTTCTTC.

As DNA, the CDR3 is TGTGCCAGCAGCTTAAGGGTCACTGAAGCTTTCTTT. This codes for CASSLRVTEAFF. The chain employs TRBV13 and TRBJ1-1; no clear D gene. CDR3 length: 12 amino acids. With 2 bases removed from V and 4 bases from J, the gap between germline ends came to 5 bases. Germline V gives CDR1 PRHDT, CDR2 FYEKMQ (reference sequence).

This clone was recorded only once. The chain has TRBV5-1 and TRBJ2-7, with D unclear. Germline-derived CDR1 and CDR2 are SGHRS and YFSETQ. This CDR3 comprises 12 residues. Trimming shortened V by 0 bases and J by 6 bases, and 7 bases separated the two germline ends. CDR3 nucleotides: TGCGCCAGCAGCTTGGGAACGGGCGAGCAGTACTTC. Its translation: CASSLGTGEQYF. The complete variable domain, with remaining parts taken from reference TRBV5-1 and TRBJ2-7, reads KAGVTQTPRYLIKTRGQQVTLSCSPISGHRSVSWYQQTPGQGLQFLFEYFSETQRNKGNFPGRFSGRQFSNSRSEMNVSTLELGDSALYLCASSLGTGEQYFGPGTRLTVT.

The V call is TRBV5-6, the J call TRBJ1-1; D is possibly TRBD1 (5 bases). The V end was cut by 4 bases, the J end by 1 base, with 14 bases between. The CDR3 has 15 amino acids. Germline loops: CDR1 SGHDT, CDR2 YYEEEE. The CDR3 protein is CASSRRGVANTEAFF. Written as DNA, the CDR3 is TGTGCCAGCAGCCGACGAGGGGTGGCGAACACTGAAGCTTTCTTT.

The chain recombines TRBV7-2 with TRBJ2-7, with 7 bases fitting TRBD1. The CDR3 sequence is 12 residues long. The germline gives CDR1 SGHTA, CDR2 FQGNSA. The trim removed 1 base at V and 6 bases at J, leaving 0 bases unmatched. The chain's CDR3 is CASSLDRGEQYF. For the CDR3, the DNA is TGTGCCAGCAGCTTAGACAGGGGCGAGCAGTACTTC. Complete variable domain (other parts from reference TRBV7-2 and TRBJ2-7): GAGVSQSPSNKVTEKGKDVELRCDPISGHTALYWYRQSLGQGLEFLIYFQGNSAPDKSGLPSDRFSAERTGGSVSTLTIQRTQQEDSAVYLCASSLDRGEQYFGPGTRLTVT.

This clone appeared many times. This CDR3 reads CASSPPNNRRNTEAFF. Here the CDR3 DNA reads TGTGCCAGCTCACCACCAAATAACAGGCGGAACACTGAAGCTTTCTTT. The rearrangement joins TRBV18 to TRBJ1-1; D may be TRBD1 (5 bases). Germline V gene lookup returns CDR1 KGHSH and CDR2 LQKENI. Trimming left V 0 bases short and J 1 base short, with 12 bases between. The CDR3 length is 16 residues.

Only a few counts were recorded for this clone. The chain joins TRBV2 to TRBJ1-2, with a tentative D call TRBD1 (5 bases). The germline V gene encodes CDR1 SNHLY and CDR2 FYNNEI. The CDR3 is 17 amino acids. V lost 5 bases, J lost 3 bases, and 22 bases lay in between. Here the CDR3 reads CASSRDLGHPGDYGYTF. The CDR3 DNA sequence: TGTGCCAGCAGTCGCGACCTTGGACATCCCGGGGACTATGGCTACACCTTC.

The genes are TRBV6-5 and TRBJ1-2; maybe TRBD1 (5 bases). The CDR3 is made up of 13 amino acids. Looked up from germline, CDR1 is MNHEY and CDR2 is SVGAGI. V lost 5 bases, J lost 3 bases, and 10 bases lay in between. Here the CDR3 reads CASSPGYDYGYTF. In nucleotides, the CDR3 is TGTGCCAGCAGTCCAGGGTATGACTATGGCTACACCTTC.

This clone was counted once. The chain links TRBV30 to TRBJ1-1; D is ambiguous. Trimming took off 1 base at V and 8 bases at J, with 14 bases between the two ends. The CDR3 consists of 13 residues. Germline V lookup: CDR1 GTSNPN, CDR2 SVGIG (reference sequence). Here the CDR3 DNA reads TGTGCCTGGAGTGGCCTTTTGGGATCCGAAGCTTTCTTT. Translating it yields CAWSGLLGSEAFF.

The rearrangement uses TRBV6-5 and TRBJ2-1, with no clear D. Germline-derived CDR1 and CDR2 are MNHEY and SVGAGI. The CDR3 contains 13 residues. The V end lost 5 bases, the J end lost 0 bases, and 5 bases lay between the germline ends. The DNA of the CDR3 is TGTGCCAGCAGTATGGACTCCTACAATGAGCAGTTCTTC. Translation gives CASSMDSYNEQFF.